Listed below are T cell receptor beta chains from one sample, sequenced in a study of blood T cell repertoires in COVID-19. TCRdb keeps only in-frame clones here, not all; method: immunoSEQ multiplex PCR. The data show hundreds of thousands of clones, around 90% seen once. Sequencing was done on a sample of PBMCs or T cells enriched from blood (not recorded which). These receptors came from a woman aged 60-70 years in a cohort exposed to, infected with or recovered from COVID-19 (not recorded which). Each CDR3 is given with its conserved first and last residue. The D gene is left open where the match is weak. The size of a clone is reported for some rows only, either as once, few or many, or as a class for expanded clones.

J gene: TRBJ2-7
clone size: NA
V gene: TRBV7-2
D gene: TRBD2
CDR3 DNA: TGTGCCAGCAGCTCTGGGGGACTAGCGGGTTCCGAGCAGTACTTC
CDR3 protein: CASSSGGLAGSEQYF

J gene: TRBJ1-4
clone size: NA
V gene: TRBV28
D gene: NA
CDR3 DNA: TGTGCCAGCATGGAGGGATCGACTAATGAAAAACTGTTTTTT
CDR3 protein: CASMEGSTNEKLFF

J gene: TRBJ1-1
clone size: NA
V gene: TRBV19
D gene: TRBD1
CDR3 DNA: TGTGCCAGTAGTATGAGAACAGGGGGCGCGAGGACTGAAGCTTTCTTT
CDR3 protein: CASSMRTGGARTEAFF

J gene: TRBJ1-2
clone size: once
V gene: TRBV9
D gene: TRBD1
CDR3 DNA: TGTGCCAGCAGACAGGGGGCGGAGGCAGGCTACACCTTC
CDR3 protein: CASRQGAEAGYTF

J gene: TRBJ2-7
clone size: NA
V gene: TRBV6-2/TRBV6-3
D gene: NA
CDR3 DNA: TGTGCCAGCAGTTATTGGCAGGGGCCCTACGAGCAGTACTTC
CDR3 protein: CASSYWQGPYEQYF

J gene: TRBJ2-1
clone size: NA
V gene: TRBV7-3
D gene: NA
CDR3 DNA: TGTGCCAGCAGCTTAACTAGCTCCTACAATGAGCAGTTCTTC
CDR3 protein: CASSLTSSYNEQFF

J gene: TRBJ2-1
clone size: NA
V gene: TRBV6-2/TRBV6-3
D gene: NA
CDR3 DNA: TGTGCCAGCAGTACGAACGTAGACAATGAGCAGTTCTTC
CDR3 protein: CASSTNVDNEQFF

J gene: TRBJ2-3
clone size: NA
V gene: TRBV4-1
D gene: NA
CDR3 DNA: TGCGCCAGCAGGCCCCGACTGGCGTGGGATACGCAGTATTTT
CDR3 protein: CASRPRLAWDTQYF

J gene: TRBJ1-4
clone size: NA
V gene: TRBV4-3
D gene: NA
CDR3 DNA: TGCGCCAGCAGCCCAACGACGGGGAGGAATGAAAAACTGTTTTTT
CDR3 protein: CASSPTTGRNEKLFF

J gene: TRBJ2-7
clone size: once
V gene: TRBV3-1/TRBV3-2
D gene: NA
CDR3 DNA: TGTGCCAGCAGCCCTTCGGGGGGCAGGGCCTACGAGCAGTACTTC
CDR3 protein: CASSPSGGRAYEQYF

J gene: TRBJ2-7
clone size: NA
V gene: TRBV27
D gene: TRBD2
CDR3 DNA: TGTGCCAGCAGTCCCTCGGCGGGGGTCCACTCCTACGAGCAGTACTTC
CDR3 protein: CASSPSAGVHSYEQYF

J gene: TRBJ1-4
clone size: NA
V gene: TRBV28
D gene: TRBD1
CDR3 DNA: TGTGCCAGCAGATCCTCCGGGACAGATAATGAAAAACTGTTTTTT
CDR3 protein: CASRSSGTDNEKLFF

J gene: TRBJ2-1
clone size: NA
V gene: TRBV10-1
D gene: NA
CDR3 DNA: TGCGCCAGCAGTGAGTCGATGTCCGGACTTAGCGGTACCAAGCAGTTCTTC
CDR3 protein: CASSESMSGLSGTKQFF

J gene: TRBJ1-1
clone size: NA
V gene: TRBV5-4
D gene: TRBD1
CDR3 DNA: TGTGCCAGCAGCTTGAACAGGGGATCTGAAGCTTTCTTT
CDR3 protein: CASSLNRGSEAFF

J gene: TRBJ1-1
clone size: NA
V gene: TRBV30
D gene: NA
CDR3 DNA: TGTGCCTGGAGTCCGACGGGGAACACTGAAGCTTTCTTT
CDR3 protein: CAWSPTGNTEAFF

J gene: TRBJ2-7
clone size: few
V gene: TRBV6-5
D gene: TRBD2
CDR3 DNA: TGTGCCAGCAGAAAGCGGGAGGGCCTCGCGGAGCAGTACTTC
CDR3 protein: CASRKREGLAEQYF

J gene: TRBJ1-2
clone size: NA
V gene: TRBV7-9
D gene: TRBD1
CDR3 DNA: TGTGCCAGCAACCAACAGGGGGACGGCTATGGCTACACCTTC
CDR3 protein: CASNQQGDGYGYTF

J gene: TRBJ2-2
clone size: NA
V gene: TRBV9
D gene: NA
CDR3 DNA: TGTGCCAGCAGCCCGAATGCCGGGATTAACACCGGGGAGCTGTTTTTT
CDR3 protein: CASSPNAGINTGELFF

J gene: TRBJ1-5
clone size: NA
V gene: TRBV5-1
D gene: NA
CDR3 DNA: TGCGCCAGCAGCTTGGCAGGTAATCAGCCCCAGCATTTT
CDR3 protein: CASSLAGNQPQHF

J gene: TRBJ1-1
clone size: NA
V gene: TRBV6-6
D gene: TRBD1
CDR3 DNA: TGTGCCAGCAGTTACTCTCTGACAGGGTGGGGAACTGAAGCTTTCTTT
CDR3 protein: CASSYSLTGWGTEAFF

J gene: TRBJ2-7
clone size: NA
V gene: TRBV7-8
D gene: TRBD1
CDR3 DNA: TGTGCCAGCACCGTGGGACAGGTAGATCCCTACGAGCAGTACTTC
CDR3 protein: CASTVGQVDPYEQYF

J gene: TRBJ1-2
clone size: NA
V gene: TRBV28
D gene: NA
CDR3 DNA: TGTGCCAGCAGAGGGGACACCTCGTCCAACTATGGCTACACCTTC
CDR3 protein: CASRGDTSSNYGYTF

J gene: TRBJ2-2
clone size: NA
V gene: TRBV28
D gene: TRBD2
CDR3 DNA: TGTGCCAGCAGGCCGGGAGGGCCGAACACCGGGGAGCTGTTTTTT
CDR3 protein: CASRPGGPNTGELFF

J gene: TRBJ1-1
clone size: NA
V gene: TRBV4-3
D gene: NA
CDR3 DNA: TGCGCCAGCAGCCAAGGGCGGATGGAAGCTTTCTTT
CDR3 protein: CASSQGRMEAFF

J gene: TRBJ1-5
clone size: NA
V gene: TRBV7-9
D gene: TRBD1
CDR3 DNA: TGTGCCAGCAGCGACCGGGACAGGGGGAGTCAGCCCCAGCATTTT
CDR3 protein: CASSDRDRGSQPQHF

J gene: TRBJ2-5
clone size: NA
V gene: TRBV11-2
D gene: TRBD2
CDR3 DNA: TGTGCCAGCAGCTCTAGCGGGCCCCCCCAAGAGACCCAGTACTTC
CDR3 protein: CASSSSGPPQETQYF

J gene: TRBJ2-3
clone size: NA
V gene: TRBV5-1
D gene: TRBD2
CDR3 DNA: TGCGCCAGCTCCCCCGGGACTAGCGGGACAAATACGCAGTATTTT
CDR3 protein: CASSPGTSGTNTQYF

J gene: TRBJ1-1
clone size: NA
V gene: TRBV7-2
D gene: TRBD1
CDR3 DNA: TGTGCCAGCAGCTCCAGGGGGCGGAACACTGAAGCTTTCTTT
CDR3 protein: CASSSRGRNTEAFF

J gene: TRBJ2-3
clone size: NA
V gene: TRBV27
D gene: TRBD1
CDR3 DNA: TGTGCCAGCAGTTTCCGGACAGGGGCGCTCACAGATACGCAGTATTTT
CDR3 protein: CASSFRTGALTDTQYF

J gene: TRBJ2-2
clone size: NA
V gene: TRBV24-1
D gene: TRBD2
CDR3 DNA: TGTGCCACCAGTGCGGGAGGGCCCGGGGAGCTGTTTTTT
CDR3 protein: CATSAGGPGELFF

J gene: TRBJ2-1
clone size: NA
V gene: TRBV19
D gene: NA
CDR3 DNA: TGTGCCAGTAGTATAGATCTACAGGGCTGGTACAATGAGCAGTTCTTC
CDR3 protein: CASSIDLQGWYNEQFF

J gene: TRBJ1-3
clone size: NA
V gene: TRBV29-1
D gene: NA
CDR3 DNA: TGCAGCGTTGTTTGGGCTCCCGAAAACACCATATATTTT
CDR3 protein: CSVVWAPENTIYF

J gene: TRBJ1-6
clone size: NA
V gene: TRBV7-2
D gene: NA
CDR3 DNA: TGTGCCAGCAGCTTAGTCCGGGGGTTGGGAGGATCACCCCTCCACTTT
CDR3 protein: CASSLVRGLGGSPLHF

J gene: TRBJ2-1
clone size: NA
V gene: TRBV18
D gene: TRBD1
CDR3 DNA: TGTGCCAGCTCTCCCGACAGGGTTGGGCAGTTCTTC
CDR3 protein: CASSPDRVGQFF

J gene: TRBJ1-5
clone size: NA
V gene: TRBV10-1
D gene: NA
CDR3 DNA: TGCGCCAGCAGTGGGGGGGGGTTTGTGAGGGTAAGCGAGCAGCCCCAGCATTTT
CDR3 protein: CASSGGGFVRVSEQPQHF

J gene: TRBJ1-5
clone size: NA
V gene: TRBV5-8
D gene: NA
CDR3 DNA: TGTGCCAGCAGTCGAACACAGAATCAGCCCCAGCATTTT
CDR3 protein: CASSRTQNQPQHF

J gene: TRBJ2-5
clone size: NA
V gene: TRBV18
D gene: NA
CDR3 DNA: TGTGCCAGCTCACCGTACAGAAACAACCAAGAGACCCAGTACTTC
CDR3 protein: CASSPYRNNQETQYF

J gene: TRBJ1-6
clone size: NA
V gene: TRBV19
D gene: NA
CDR3 DNA: TGTGCCAGTAGTATAAAAGGGGCCGAGAATTCACCCCTCCACTTT
CDR3 protein: CASSIKGAENSPLHF

J gene: TRBJ1-3
clone size: NA
V gene: TRBV9
D gene: TRBD1
CDR3 DNA: TGTGCCAGCAGCTTTGAGGGGGCCGGAAACACCATATATTTT
CDR3 protein: CASSFEGAGNTIYF

J gene: TRBJ2-3
clone size: once
V gene: TRBV7-3
D gene: NA
CDR3 DNA: TGTGCCAGCAGCTCCGGGACATCCCGTCGGGCAGATACGCAGTATTTT
CDR3 protein: CASSSGTSRRADTQYF

J gene: TRBJ2-1
clone size: NA
V gene: TRBV6-1
D gene: NA
CDR3 DNA: TGTGCCAGCAGTGAAGGGCGGAGCTCCTACAATGAGCAGTTCTTC
CDR3 protein: CASSEGRSSYNEQFF

J gene: TRBJ1-1
clone size: NA
V gene: TRBV29-1
D gene: NA
CDR3 DNA: TGCAGCGTTCAGGAAAGGGGCACTGAAGCTTTCTTT
CDR3 protein: CSVQERGTEAFF

J gene: TRBJ1-2
clone size: NA
V gene: TRBV9
D gene: TRBD1
CDR3 DNA: TGTGCCAGCAGACCGTTTCGGGACAGGATTCAGGGCTACACCTTC
CDR3 protein: CASRPFRDRIQGYTF

J gene: TRBJ2-7
clone size: NA
V gene: TRBV10-3
D gene: TRBD2
CDR3 DNA: TGTGCCACCGGGACTAGCGGGAGATACGAGCAGTACTTC
CDR3 protein: CATGTSGRYEQYF

J gene: TRBJ2-7
clone size: NA
V gene: TRBV5-5
D gene: TRBD1
CDR3 DNA: TGTGCCAGCAGCTTGGGACAGGGCATTGTCTCCTACGAGCAGTACTTC
CDR3 protein: CASSLGQGIVSYEQYF

J gene: TRBJ1-4
clone size: NA
V gene: TRBV5-1
D gene: NA
CDR3 DNA: TGCGCCAGCAGCTTGTCAGGGGCGACTAATGAAAAACTGTTTTTT
CDR3 protein: CASSLSGATNEKLFF

J gene: TRBJ1-5
clone size: NA
V gene: TRBV7-9
D gene: NA
CDR3 DNA: TGTGCCAGCAGCTCCATCTATAGCAATCAGCCCCAGCATTTT
CDR3 protein: CASSSIYSNQPQHF

J gene: TRBJ1-4
clone size: few
V gene: TRBV28
D gene: NA
CDR3 DNA: TGTGCCAGCAGTTTAGGGGGGCAGGGAGGGGAAAAACTGTTTTTT
CDR3 protein: CASSLGGQGGEKLFF

J gene: TRBJ2-4
clone size: NA
V gene: TRBV25-1
D gene: TRBD1
CDR3 DNA: TGTGCCAGTTGGGACAGTCTAGCCAAAAACATTCAGTACTTC
CDR3 protein: CASWDSLAKNIQYF

J gene: TRBJ1-5
clone size: NA
V gene: TRBV6-5
D gene: TRBD1
CDR3 DNA: TGTGCCAGCAGTCGAGGACAGGCGAGCAATCAGCCCCAGCATTTT
CDR3 protein: CASSRGQASNQPQHF

J gene: TRBJ1-2
clone size: NA
V gene: TRBV5-1
D gene: TRBD1
CDR3 DNA: TGCGCCAGCAGCACTACCGGGACAGGGCCAAACTATGGCTACACCTTC
CDR3 protein: CASSTTGTGPNYGYTF

J gene: TRBJ2-5
clone size: NA
V gene: TRBV7-9
D gene: NA
CDR3 DNA: TGTGCCAGCAGCCCCCCGGTACAGCACCAAGAGACCCAGTACTTC
CDR3 protein: CASSPPVQHQETQYF

J gene: TRBJ1-1
clone size: NA
V gene: TRBV29-1
D gene: TRBD1
CDR3 DNA: TGCAGCGTTGAGGACAGGGGGCCGACTGAAGCTTTCTTT
CDR3 protein: CSVEDRGPTEAFF